These T cell receptor beta chains were read from a single sample in a study of cytomegalovirus exposure and HLA in healthy donors. Measured with immunoSEQ multiplex PCR; TCRdb has only the in-frame clones, and not every one. In the table there are some 120,000 clones, around 62% of which are singletons. Sequenced sample: PBMCs. All receptors come from a woman aged 40 to 50 in good health and CMV-seropositive. Both conserved end residues are part of each CDR3. A D gene is named only where the DNA matches it firmly.

v_call	d_call	j_call	cdr3_nt	cdr3_aa
TRBV29-1	.	TRBJ2-1	TGCAGCGTTGAGGCGGGGAGCTACAATGAGCAGTTCTTC	CSVEAGSYNEQFF
TRBV4-1	TRBD2	TRBJ2-7	TGCGCCAGCAGCCTAGGACTAGCCCACGAGCAGTACTTC	CASSLGLAHEQYF
TRBV19	TRBD2	TRBJ2-2	TGTGCCAGTAGTGGGAGGGACACCGGGGAGCTGTTTTTT	CASSGRDTGELFF
TRBV4-1	TRBD1	TRBJ2-1	TGCGCCAGCAGCCAAGGGCTAGTTTACGGGACAGGGAAGGGTCAATCCGACAATGAGCAGTTCTTC	CASSQGLVYGTGKGQSDNEQFF
TRBV28	TRBD2	TRBJ2-7	TGTGCCAGCAGTTTAGCGGGAGGGTCCTACGAGCAGTACTTC	CASSLAGGSYEQYF
TRBV27	TRBD1	TRBJ1-2	TGTGCCAGCAGTTTAGACCAACAGGGGGTAGGGGGCTACACCTTC	CASSLDQQGVGGYTF
TRBV5-1	TRBD2	TRBJ2-1	TGCGCCAGCAGCGAGGGACTAGCCGATAATGAGCAGTTCTTC	CASSEGLADNEQFF
TRBV9	TRBD2	TRBJ2-3	TGTGCCAGCAGCCCCCGGGGAGGGGAATTCACAGATACGCAGTATTTT	CASSPRGGEFTDTQYF
TRBV7-9	.	TRBJ2-7	TGTGCCAGCAGCCAGGTCTCCTACGAGCAGTACTTC	CASSQVSYEQYF
TRBV6-5	TRBD2	TRBJ2-7	TGTGCCAGCAGTCGTACTAGCGGGAGAAACGAGCAGTACTTC	CASSRTSGRNEQYF